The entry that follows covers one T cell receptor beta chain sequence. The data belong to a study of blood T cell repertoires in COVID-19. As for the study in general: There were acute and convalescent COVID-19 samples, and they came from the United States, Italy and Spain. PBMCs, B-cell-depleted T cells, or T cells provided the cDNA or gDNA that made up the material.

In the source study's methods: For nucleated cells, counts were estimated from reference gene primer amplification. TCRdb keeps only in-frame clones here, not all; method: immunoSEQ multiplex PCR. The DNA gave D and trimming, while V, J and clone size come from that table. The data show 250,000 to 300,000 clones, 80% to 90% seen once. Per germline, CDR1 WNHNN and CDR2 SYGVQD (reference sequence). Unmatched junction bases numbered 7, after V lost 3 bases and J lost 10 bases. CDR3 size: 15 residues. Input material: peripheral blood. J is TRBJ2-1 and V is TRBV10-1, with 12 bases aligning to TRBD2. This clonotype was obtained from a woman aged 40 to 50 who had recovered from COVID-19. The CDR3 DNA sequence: TGCGCCAGCAGTGACCAAGGGGGGACTAGCGGGGAGCAGTTCTTC. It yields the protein CASSDQGGTSGEQFF.